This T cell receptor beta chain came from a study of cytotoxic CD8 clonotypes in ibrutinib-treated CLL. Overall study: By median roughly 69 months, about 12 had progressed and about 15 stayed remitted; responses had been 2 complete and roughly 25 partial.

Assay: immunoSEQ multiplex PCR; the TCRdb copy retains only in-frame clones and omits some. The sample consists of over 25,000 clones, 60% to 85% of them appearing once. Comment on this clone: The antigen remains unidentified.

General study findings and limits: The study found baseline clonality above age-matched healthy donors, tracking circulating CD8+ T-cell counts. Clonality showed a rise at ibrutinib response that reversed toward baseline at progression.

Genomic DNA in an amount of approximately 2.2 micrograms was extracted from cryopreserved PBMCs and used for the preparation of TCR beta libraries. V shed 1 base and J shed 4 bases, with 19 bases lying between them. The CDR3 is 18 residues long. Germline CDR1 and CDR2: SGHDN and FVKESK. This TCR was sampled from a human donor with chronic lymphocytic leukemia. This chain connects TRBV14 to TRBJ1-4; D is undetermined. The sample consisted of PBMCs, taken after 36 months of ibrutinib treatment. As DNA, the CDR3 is TGTGCCAGCAGCCAAGCGCGATTGTTAGAGGTCCATAATGAAAAACTGTTTTTT. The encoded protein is CASSQARLLEVHNEKLFF.